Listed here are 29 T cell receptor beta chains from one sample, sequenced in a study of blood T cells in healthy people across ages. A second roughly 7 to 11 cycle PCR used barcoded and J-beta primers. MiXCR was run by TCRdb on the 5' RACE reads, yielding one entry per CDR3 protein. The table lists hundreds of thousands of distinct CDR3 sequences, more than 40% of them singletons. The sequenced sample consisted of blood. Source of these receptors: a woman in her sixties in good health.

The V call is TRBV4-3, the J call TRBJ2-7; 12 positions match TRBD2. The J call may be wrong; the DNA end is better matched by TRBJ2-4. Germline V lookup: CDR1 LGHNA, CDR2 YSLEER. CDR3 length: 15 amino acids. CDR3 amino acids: CASSHPGLAGNIQYF. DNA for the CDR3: TGCGCCAGCAGCCACCCCGGACTAGCGGGGAACATTCAGTACTTC.

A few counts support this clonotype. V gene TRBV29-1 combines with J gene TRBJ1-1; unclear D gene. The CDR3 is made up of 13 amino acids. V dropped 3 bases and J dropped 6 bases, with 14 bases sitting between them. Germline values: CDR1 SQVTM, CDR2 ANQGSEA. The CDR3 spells CSVEAPISSEAFF. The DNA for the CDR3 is TGCAGCGTTGAGGCACCTATAAGCTCTGAAGCTTTCTTT.

The CDR3 reads CASSPYEGRGGYTF. The CDR3 DNA sequence: TGTGCCAGCTCACCATACGAGGGGAGAGGAGGCTACACCTTC. V and J are TRBV18 and TRBJ1-2, with D possibly matching TRBD1 (5 bases). Germline V CDR1 and CDR2: KGHSH, LQKENI. CDR3 size: 14 residues. Deletions cut 2 bases from V and 8 bases from J, with 15 bases between.

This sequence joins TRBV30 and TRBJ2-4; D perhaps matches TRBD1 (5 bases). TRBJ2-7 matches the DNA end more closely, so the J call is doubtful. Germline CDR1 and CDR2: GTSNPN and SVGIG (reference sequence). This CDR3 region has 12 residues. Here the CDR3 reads CAWSAQGAEQYF. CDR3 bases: TGTGCCTGGAGTGCCCAGGGTGCCGAGCAGTACTTC.

CDR3 coding DNA: TGTGCCAGCAGCTCGACTAGCGCCCGAACCCACGAGCAGTACTTC. Its protein product is CASSSTSARTHEQYF. This chain links TRBV7-9 with TRBJ2-4; 8 nucleotides align to TRBD2. The J call is uncertain, as TRBJ2-7 better fits the DNA end. Germline V gives CDR1 SEHNR, CDR2 FQNEAQ (reference sequence). The CDR3 totals 15 residues.

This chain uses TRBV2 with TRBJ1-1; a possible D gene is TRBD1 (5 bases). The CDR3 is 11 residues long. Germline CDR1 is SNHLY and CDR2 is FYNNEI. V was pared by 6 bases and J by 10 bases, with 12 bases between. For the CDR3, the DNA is TGTGCCAGCAGCCAACTGGGGGGAGCTTTCTTT. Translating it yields CASSQLGGAFF.

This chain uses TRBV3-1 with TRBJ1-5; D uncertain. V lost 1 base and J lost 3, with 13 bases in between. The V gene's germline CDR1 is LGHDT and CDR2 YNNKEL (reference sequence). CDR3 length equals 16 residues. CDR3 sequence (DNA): TGTGCCAGCAGCCAAGGTTCACCGTCTACCAATCAGCCCCAGCATTTT. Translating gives CASSQGSPSTNQPQHF.

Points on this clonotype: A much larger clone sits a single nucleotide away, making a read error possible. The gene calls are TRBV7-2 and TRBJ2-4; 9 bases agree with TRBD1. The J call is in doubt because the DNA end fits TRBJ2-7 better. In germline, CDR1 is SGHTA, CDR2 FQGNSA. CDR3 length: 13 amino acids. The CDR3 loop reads CASSGQGRYEQYF. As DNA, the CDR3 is TGTGCCAGCAGCGGACAGGGGAGGTACGAGCAGTACTTC.

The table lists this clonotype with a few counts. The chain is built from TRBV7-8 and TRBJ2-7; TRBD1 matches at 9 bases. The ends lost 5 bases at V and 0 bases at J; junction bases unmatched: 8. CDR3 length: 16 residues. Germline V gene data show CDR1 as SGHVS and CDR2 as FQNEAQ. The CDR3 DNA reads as TGTGCCAGCAGCCCAAAGACAGGGGGTGGCTCCTACGAGCAGTACTTC. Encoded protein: CASSPKTGGGSYEQYF.

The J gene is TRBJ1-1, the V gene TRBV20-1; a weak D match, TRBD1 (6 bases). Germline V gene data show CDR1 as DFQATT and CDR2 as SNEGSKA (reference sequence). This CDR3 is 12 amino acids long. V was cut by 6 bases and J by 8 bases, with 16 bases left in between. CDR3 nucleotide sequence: TGCAGTGCCGGAGGGGGGGGCCGCGAAGCTTTCTTT. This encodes CSAGGGGREAFF.

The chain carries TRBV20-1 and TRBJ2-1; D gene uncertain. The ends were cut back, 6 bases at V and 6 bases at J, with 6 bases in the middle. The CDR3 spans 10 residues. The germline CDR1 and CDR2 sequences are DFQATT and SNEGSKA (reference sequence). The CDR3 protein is CSAATNEQFF. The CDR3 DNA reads TGCAGTGCGGCTACCAATGAGCAGTTCTTC.

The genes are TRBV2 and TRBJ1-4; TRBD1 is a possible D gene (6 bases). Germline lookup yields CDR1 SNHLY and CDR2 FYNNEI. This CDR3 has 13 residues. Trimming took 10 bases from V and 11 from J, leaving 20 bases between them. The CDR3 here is CATGRGKGEKLFF. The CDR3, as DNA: TGTGCCACAGGAAGGGGGAAGGGTGAGAAACTGTTTTTT.

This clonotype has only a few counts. The CDR3: CASSRGQGMVRAYEQYF. CDR3 DNA: TGTGCCAGCAGCCGGGGACAGGGGATGGTAAGGGCCTACGAGCAGTACTTC. The rearrangement joins TRBV3-1 to TRBJ2-7, with 10 bases matching TRBD1. The germline CDR1 and CDR2 sequences are LGHDT and YNNKEL (reference sequence). Trimming cost V 4 bases and J 2 bases; bases outside gene matches: 11. The CDR3 is made up of 17 amino acids.

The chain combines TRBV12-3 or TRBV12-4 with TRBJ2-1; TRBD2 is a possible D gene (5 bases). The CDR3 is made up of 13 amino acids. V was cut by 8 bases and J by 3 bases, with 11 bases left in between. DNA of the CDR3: TGTGCCAGCCATCCCGGGGTCTACAATGAGCAGTTCTTC. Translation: CASHPGVYNEQFF.

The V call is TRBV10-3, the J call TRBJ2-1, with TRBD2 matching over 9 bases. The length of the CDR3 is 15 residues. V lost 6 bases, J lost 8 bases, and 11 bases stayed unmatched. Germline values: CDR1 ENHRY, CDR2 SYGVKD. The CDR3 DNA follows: TGTGCCATCAGAGTAGCGGGAGTAGGGAGTGATGAGCAGTTCTTC. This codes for CAIRVAGVGSDEQFF.

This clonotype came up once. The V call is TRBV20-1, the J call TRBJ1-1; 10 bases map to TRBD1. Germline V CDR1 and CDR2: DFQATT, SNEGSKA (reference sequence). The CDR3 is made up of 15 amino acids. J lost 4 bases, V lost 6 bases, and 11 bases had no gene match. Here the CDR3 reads CSASGQGKRATEAFF. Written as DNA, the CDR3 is TGCAGTGCGTCGGGACAGGGGAAGCGGGCCACTGAAGCTTTCTTT.

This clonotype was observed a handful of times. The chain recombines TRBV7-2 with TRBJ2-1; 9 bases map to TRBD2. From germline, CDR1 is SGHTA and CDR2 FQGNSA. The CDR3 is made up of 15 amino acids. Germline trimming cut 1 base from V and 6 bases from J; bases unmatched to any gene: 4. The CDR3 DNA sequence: TGTGCCAGCAGCTTAGGAGCGGGAGGCATCAATGAGCAGTTCTTC. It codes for CASSLGAGGINEQFF.

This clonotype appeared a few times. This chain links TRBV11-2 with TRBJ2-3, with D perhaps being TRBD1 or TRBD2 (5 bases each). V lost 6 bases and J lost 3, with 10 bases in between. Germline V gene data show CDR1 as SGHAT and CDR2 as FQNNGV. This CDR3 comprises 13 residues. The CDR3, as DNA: TGTGCCAGCAGTTTTTGGGGGACAGATACGCAGTATTTT. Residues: CASSFWGTDTQYF.

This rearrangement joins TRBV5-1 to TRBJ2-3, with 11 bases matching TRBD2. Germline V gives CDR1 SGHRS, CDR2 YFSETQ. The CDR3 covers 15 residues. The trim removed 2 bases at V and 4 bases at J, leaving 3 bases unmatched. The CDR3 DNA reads TGCGCCAGCAGCTTCCTAGCGGGAGGTTCAGATACGCAGTATTTT. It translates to CASSFLAGGSDTQYF. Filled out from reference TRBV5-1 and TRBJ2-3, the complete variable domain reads KAGVTQTPRYLIKTRGQQVTLSCSPISGHRSVSWYQQTPGQGLQFLFEYFSETQRNKGNFPGRFSGRQFSNSRSEMNVSTLELGDSALYLCASSFLAGGSDTQYFGPGTRLTVL.

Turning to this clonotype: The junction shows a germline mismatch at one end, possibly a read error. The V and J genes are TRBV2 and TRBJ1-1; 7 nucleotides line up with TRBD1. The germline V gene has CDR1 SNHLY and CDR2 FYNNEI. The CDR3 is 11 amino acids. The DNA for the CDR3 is TGTGCCGGCAGCGACAGGGTTGAAGCTTTCTTT. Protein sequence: CAGSDRVEAFF. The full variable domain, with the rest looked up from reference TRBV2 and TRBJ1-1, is EPEVTQTPSHQVTQMGQEVILRCVPISNHLYFYWYRQILGQKVEFLVSFYNNEISEKSEIFDDQFSVERPDGSNFTLKIRSTKLEDSAMYFCAGSDRVEAFFGQGTRLTVV.

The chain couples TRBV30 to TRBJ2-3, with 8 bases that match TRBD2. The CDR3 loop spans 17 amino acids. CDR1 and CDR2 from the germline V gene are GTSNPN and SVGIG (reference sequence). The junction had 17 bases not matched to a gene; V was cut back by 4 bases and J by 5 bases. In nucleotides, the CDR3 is TGTGCCTGGAAAGCTGGACTAGCTACCAAGAAAGGAGATACGCAGTATTTT. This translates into CAWKAGLATKKGDTQYF.

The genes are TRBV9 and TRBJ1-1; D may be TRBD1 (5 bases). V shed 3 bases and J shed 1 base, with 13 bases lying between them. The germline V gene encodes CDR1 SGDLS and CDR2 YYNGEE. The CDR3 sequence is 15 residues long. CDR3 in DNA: TGTGCCAGCAGCGCATTGGGTGGGGGGAACACTGAAGCTTTCTTT. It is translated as CASSALGGGNTEAFF. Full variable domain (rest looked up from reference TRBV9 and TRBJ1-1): DSGVTQTPKHLITATGQRVTLRCSPRSGDLSVYWYQQSLDQGLQFLIQYYNGEERAKGNILERFSAQQFPDLHSELNLSSLELGDSALYFCASSALGGGNTEAFFGQGTRLTVV.

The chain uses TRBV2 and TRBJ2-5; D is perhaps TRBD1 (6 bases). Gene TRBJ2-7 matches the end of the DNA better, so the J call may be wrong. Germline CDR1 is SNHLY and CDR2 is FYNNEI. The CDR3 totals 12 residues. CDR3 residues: CASNTGNYEQYF. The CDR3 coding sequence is TGTGCCAGCAATACAGGGAACTACGAGCAGTACTTC.

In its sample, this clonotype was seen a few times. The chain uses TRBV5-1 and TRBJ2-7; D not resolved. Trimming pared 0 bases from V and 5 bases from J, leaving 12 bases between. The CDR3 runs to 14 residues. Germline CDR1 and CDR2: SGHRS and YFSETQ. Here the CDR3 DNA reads TGCGCCAGCAGCTTGGCTCAGAAGAGCGACGAGCAGTACTTC. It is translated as CASSLAQKSDEQYF.

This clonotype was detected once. The chain's CDR3 is CASSPSGSGNTIYF. The CDR3 DNA is TGTGCCAGCAGTCCATCAGGCTCTGGAAACACCATATATTTT. The chain employs TRBV28 and TRBJ1-3; D call uncertain. Germline CDR1 MDHEN, CDR2 SYDVKM. Deletions cut 5 bases from V and 0 bases from J, with 8 bases between. There are 14 residues in the CDR3.

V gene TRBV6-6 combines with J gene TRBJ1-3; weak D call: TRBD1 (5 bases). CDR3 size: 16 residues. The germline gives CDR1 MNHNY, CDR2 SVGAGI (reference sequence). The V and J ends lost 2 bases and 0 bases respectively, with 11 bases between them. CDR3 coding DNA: TGTGCCAGCAGTTACCGAGGGGCCAGCTCTGGAAACACCATATATTTT. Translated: CASSYRGASSGNTIYF.

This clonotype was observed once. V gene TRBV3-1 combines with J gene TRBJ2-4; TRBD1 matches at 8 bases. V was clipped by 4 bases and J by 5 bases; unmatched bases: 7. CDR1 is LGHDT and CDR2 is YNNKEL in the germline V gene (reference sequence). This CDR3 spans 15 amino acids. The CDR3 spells CASSPGGRGQNIQYF. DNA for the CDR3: TGTGCCAGCAGCCCTGGGGGCAGGGGGCAAAACATTCAGTACTTC.

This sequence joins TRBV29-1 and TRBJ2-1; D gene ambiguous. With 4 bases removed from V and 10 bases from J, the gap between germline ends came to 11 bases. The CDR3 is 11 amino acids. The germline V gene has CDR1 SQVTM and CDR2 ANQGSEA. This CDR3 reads CSVGHTNEQFF. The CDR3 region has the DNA TGCAGCGTTGGACACACCAACGAGCAGTTCTTC.

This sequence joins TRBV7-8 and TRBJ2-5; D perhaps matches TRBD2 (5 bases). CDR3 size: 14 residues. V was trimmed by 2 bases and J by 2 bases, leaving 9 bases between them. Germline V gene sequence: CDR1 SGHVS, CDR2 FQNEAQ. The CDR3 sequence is CASSLPRDQETQYF. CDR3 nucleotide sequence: TGTGCCAGCAGCTTACCCCGGGATCAAGAGACCCAGTACTTC.